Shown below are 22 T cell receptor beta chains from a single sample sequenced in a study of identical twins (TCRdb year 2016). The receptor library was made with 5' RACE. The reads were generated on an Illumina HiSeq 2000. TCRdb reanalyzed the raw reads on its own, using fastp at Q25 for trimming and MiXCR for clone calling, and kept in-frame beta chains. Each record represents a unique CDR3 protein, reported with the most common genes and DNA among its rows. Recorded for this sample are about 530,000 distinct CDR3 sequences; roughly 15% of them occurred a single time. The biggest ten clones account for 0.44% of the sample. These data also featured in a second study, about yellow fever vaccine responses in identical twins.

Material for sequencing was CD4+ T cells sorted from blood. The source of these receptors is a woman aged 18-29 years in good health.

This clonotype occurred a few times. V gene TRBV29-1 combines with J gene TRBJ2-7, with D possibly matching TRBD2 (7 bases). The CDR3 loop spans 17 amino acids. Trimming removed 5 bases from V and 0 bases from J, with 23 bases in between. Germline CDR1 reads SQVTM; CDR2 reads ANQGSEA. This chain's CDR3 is CSVLRRGGGVSSYEQYF. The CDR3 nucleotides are TGCAGCGTTCTCAGAAGGGGCGGGGGCGTAAGCTCCTACGAGCAGTACTTC.

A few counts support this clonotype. The CDR3 protein is CASRSGGGTEAFF. The CDR3 region has the DNA TGTGCCAGCAGGTCAGGGGGTGGCACTGAAGCTTTCTTT. The chain carries TRBV7-3 and TRBJ1-1; 7 nucleotides match TRBD1. V shed 6 bases and J 4 bases; nucleotides not matched to a gene: 5. Germline V gene sequence: CDR1 SGHTA, CDR2 FQGTGA. The length of the CDR3 is 13 residues.

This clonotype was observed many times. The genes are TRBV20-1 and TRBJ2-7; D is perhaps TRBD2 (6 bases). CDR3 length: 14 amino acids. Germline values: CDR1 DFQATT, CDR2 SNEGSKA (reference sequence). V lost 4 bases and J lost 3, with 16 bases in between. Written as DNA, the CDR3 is TGCAGTGCTAAGACTGGTGCTAGCGACTACGAGCAGTACTTC. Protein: CSAKTGASDYEQYF.

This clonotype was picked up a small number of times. In DNA, the CDR3 is TGTGCCACCGAAACAGGGGCCCCCTACAATGAGCAGTTCTTC. Translation: CATETGAPYNEQFF. V is TRBV24-1 and J is TRBJ2-1, with 7 bases lining up with TRBD1. Germline trimming cut 9 bases from V and 2 bases from J; bases unmatched to any gene: 6. The CDR3 covers 14 residues. The germline V gene has CDR1 KGHDR and CDR2 SFDVKD.

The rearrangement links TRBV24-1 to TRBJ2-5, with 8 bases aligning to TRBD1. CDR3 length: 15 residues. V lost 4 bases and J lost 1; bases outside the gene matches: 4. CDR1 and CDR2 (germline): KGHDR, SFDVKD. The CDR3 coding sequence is TGTGCCACCAGTGACCCAGGACAGGGCCAAGAGACCCAGTACTTC. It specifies CATSDPGQGQETQYF.

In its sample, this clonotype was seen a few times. CDR3 amino acids: CSVVSRLSYNEQFF. CDR3 coding DNA: TGCAGCGTTGTCTCTCGCCTCTCCTACAATGAGCAGTTCTTC. This rearrangement joins TRBV29-1 to TRBJ2-1; D not resolved. Trimming stripped 4 bases from V and 0 bases from J, with 10 bases between. The length of the CDR3 is 14 residues. Germline V gives CDR1 SQVTM, CDR2 ANQGSEA.

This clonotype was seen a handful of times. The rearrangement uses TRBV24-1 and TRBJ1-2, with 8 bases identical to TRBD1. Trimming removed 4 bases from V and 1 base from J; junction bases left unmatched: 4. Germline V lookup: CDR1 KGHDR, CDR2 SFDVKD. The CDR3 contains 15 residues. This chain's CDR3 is CATSETGANNYGYTF. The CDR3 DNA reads TGTGCCACCAGTGAGACAGGGGCGAATAACTATGGCTACACCTTC.

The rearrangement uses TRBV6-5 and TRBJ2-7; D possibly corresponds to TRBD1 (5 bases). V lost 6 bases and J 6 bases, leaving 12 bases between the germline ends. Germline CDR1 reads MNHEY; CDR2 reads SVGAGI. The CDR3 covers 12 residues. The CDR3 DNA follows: TGTGCCAGCAGAACAGGATTTGGCGAGCAGTACTTC. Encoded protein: CASRTGFGEQYF.

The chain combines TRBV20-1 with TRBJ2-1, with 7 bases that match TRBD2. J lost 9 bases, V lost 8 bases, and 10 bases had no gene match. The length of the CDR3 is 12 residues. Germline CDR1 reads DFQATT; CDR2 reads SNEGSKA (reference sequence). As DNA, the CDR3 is TGCAGTCCTGGACTAGAGCTTAGTGAGCAGTTCTTC. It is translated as CSPGLELSEQFF.

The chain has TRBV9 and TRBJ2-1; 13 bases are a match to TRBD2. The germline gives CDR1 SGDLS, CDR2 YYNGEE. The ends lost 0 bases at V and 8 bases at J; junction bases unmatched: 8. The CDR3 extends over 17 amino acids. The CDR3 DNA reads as TGTGCCAGCAGCGTAGCTACGAGGACTAGCGGGAGCGATGAGCAGTTCTTC. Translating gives CASSVATRTSGSDEQFF.

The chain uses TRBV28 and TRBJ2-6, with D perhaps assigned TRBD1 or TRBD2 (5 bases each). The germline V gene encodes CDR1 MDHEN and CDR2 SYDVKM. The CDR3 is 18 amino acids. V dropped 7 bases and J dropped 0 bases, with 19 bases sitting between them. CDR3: CASTVPGTHSSGANVLTF. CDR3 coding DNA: TGTGCCAGCACCGTACCGGGGACGCACAGCTCTGGGGCCAACGTCCTGACTTTC.

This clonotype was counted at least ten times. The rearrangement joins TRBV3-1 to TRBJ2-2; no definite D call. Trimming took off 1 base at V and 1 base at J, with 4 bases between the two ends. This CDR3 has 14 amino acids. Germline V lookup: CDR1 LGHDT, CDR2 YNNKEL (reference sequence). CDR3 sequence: CASSQVRNTGELFF. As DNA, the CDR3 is TGTGCCAGCAGCCAAGTCCGGAACACCGGGGAGCTGTTTTTT.

The CDR3 here is CASSPVLDAFF. The DNA of the CDR3 is TGTGCCAGCAGCCCCGTCCTAGATGCTTTCTTT. The chain couples TRBV7-9 to TRBJ1-1; no reliable D call. Germline V gene data show CDR1 as SEHNR and CDR2 as FQNEAQ (reference sequence). The CDR3 covers 11 residues. V lost 5 bases and J 11 bases, leaving 12 bases between the germline ends.

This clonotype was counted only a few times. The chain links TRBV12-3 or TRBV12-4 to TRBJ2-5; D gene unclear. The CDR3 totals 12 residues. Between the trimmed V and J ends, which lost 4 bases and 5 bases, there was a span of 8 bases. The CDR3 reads CASSSAVETQYF. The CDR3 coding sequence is TGTGCCAGCAGTTCGGCGGTGGAGACCCAGTACTTC.

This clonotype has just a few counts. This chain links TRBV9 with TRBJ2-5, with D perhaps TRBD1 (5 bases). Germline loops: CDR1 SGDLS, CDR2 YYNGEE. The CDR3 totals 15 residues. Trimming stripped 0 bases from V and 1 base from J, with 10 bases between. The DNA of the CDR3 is TGTGCCAGCAGCGTAGGTGACAGAAGCCAAGAGACCCAGTACTTC. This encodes CASSVGDRSQETQYF.

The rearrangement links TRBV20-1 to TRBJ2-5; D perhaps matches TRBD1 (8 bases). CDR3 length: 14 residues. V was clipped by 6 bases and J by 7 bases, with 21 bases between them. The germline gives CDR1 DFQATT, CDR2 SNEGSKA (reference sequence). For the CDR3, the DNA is TGCAGTGCCCAGGGGGCGGGGGCGCGGGGGACCCAGTACTTC. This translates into CSAQGAGARGTQYF.

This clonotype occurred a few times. In DNA form, the CDR3 reads TGTGCCAGCAGCGTAGCTTGGGGGGTGGAGGACACTGAAGCTTTCTTT. Encoded protein: CASSVAWGVEDTEAFF. V gene TRBV9 combines with J gene TRBJ1-1, with a weak D call TRBD1 (5 bases). The germline CDR1 and CDR2 sequences are SGDLS and YYNGEE. The germline V and J ends were trimmed by 0 bases and 3 bases, with 15 bases remaining between them. This CDR3 region has 16 residues.

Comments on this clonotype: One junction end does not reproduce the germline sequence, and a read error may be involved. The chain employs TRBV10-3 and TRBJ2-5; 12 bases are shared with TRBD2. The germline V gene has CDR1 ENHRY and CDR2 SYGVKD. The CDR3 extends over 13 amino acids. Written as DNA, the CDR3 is TGTGCCGTCAGGACTAGCGGGGAAGAGACCCAGTACTTC. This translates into CAVRTSGEETQYF.

The CDR3 protein is CASSILADPGETQYF. As DNA, the CDR3 is TGTGCCAGCAGCATTCTAGCGGACCCAGGGGAGACCCAGTACTTC. This rearrangement joins TRBV28 to TRBJ2-5, with 7 bases fitting TRBD2. Germline values: CDR1 MDHEN, CDR2 SYDVKM. The ends lost 6 bases at V and 5 bases at J; junction bases unmatched: 12. CDR3 length: 15 amino acids.

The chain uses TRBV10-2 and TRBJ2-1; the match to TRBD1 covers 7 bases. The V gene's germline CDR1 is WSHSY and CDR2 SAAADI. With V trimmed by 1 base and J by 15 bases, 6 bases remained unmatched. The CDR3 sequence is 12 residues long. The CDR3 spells CASSELGQAVFF. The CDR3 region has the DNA TGCGCCAGCAGTGAGTTAGGACAGGCCGTGTTCTTC.

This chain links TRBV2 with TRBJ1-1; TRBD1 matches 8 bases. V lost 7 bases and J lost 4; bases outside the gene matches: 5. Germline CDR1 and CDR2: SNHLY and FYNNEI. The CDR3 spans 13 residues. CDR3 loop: CASTTGGTTEAFF. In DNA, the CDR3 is TGTGCCAGCACCACAGGGGGTACCACTGAAGCTTTCTTT.

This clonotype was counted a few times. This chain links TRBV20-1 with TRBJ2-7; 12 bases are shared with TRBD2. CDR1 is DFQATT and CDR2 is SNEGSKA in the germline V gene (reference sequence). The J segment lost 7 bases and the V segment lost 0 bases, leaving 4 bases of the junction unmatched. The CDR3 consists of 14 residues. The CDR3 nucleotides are TGCAGTGCTAGAGATACTAGCGGGGGGAAAGAGCAGTACGTC. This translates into CSARDTSGGKEQYV.